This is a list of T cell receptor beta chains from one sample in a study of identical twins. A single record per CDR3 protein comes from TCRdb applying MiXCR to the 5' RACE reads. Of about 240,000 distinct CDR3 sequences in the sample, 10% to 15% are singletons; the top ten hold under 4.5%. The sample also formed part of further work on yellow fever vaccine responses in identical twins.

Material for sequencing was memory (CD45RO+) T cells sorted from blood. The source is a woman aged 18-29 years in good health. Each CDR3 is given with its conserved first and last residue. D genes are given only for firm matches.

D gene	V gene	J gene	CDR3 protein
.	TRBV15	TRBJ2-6	CATSLLASGANVLTF
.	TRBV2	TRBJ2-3	CASSGGDFGTDTQYF
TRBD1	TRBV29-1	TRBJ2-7	CSVVFGTGQGYEQYF
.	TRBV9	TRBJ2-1	CASSVATGAAYNEQFF
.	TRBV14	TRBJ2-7	CASSQDLSPGYSYEQYF
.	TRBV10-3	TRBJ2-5	CAISTGGTTSAETQYF
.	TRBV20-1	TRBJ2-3	CSARDLRQSTDTQYF
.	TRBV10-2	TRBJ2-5	CASRRGGQETQYF
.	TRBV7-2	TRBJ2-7	CASSLTSPVPYEQYF
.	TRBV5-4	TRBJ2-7	CASSFDGRGEQYF
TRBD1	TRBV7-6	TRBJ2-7	CASSLFGTGDSYEQYF
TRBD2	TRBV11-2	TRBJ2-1	CASSSAPVGGAGGFYNEQFF
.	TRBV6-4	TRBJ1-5	CASRTAQPSTGLSNQPQHF
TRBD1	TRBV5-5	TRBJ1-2	CASKSAPTGVDGYTF
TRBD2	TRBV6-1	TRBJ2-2	CASKERGGTGELFF
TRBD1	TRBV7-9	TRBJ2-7	CASSLATGSYEQYF
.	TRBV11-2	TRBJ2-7	CASRGQSRGKRDAYEQYF
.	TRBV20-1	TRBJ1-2	CSADPGHGYGYTF
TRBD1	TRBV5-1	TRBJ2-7	CASSEGQGPYEQYF
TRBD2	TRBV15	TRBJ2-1	CATGRGDSYNEQFF
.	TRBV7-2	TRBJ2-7	CASSLEGGAREQYF
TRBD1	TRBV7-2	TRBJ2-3	CASSLGDRGPTDTQYF
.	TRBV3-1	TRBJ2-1	CASSQEWDVYNEQFF
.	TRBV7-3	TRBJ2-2	CASSLYGTPGGTGELFF
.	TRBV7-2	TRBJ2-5	CASSPPGRETQYF
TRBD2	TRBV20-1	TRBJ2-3	CSARDDTSGSLRDTQYF
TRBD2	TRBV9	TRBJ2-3	CASSSTSGGAADTQYF
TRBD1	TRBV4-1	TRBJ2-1	CASSQTGGVGVNEQFF
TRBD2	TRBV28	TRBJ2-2	CASSKSGLAGARTGELFF
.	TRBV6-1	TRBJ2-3	CASSQRSSGADTQYF
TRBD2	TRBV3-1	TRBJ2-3	CASSPPTRLAGSTDTQYF
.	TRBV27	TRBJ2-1	CASSLGLTYNEQFF
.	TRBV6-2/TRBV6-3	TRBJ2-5	CASSYPGGAQYF
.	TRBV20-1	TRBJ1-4	CSARDPGSTSTEKLFF
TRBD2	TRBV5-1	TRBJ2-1	CASSRAGGLDNEQFF
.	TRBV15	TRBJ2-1	CATSREQTDYNEQFF
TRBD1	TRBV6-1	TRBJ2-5	CASSPRQGRQETQYF
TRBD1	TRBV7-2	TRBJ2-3	CASSPLATGGRTDTQYF
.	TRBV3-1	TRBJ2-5	CASSQGVGQQETQYF
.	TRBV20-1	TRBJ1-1	CSAIQAHTTNTEAFF
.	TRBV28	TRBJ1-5	CASSLPSYPIANQPQHF